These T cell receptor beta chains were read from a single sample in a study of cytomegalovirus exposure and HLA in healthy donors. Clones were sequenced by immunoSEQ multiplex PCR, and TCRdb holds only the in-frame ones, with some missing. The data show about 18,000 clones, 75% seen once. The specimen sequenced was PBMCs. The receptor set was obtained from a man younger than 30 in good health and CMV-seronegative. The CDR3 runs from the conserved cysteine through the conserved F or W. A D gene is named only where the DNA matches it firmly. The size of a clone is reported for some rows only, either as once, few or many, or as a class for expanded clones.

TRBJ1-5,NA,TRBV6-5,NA,CASRDGINQPQHF,TGTGCCAGCAGAGACGGGATCAATCAGCCCCAGCATTTT
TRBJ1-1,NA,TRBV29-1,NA,CSARDSAFSDTEAFF,TGCAGCGCCAGAGACAGCGCCTTTAGTGACACTGAAGCTTTCTTT
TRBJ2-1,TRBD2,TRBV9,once,CASSVAGLAGNEQFF,TGTGCCAGCAGCGTAGCGGGACTAGCGGGAAATGAGCAGTTCTTC
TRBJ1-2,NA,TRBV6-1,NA,CASSEMEGPYGYTF,TGTGCCAGCAGTGAGATGGAGGGCCCCTATGGCTACACCTTC
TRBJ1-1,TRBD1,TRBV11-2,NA,CASSPIQGSSEAFF,TGTGCCAGCAGCCCGATACAGGGGTCGTCTGAAGCTTTCTTT
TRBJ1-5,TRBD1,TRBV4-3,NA,CASSLDRGHNQPQHF,TGCGCCAGCAGCCTCGACAGGGGGCACAATCAGCCCCAGCATTTT
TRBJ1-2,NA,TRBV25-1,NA,CASSEGGGRGYGYTF,TGTGCCAGCAGTGAAGGCGGGGGGCGCGGCTATGGCTACACCTTC
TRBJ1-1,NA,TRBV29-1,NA,CSVERRPMNTEAFF,TGCAGCGTTGAACGGCGGCCGATGAACACTGAAGCTTTCTTT
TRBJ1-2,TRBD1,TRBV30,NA,CAWSARQGAGYTF,TGTGCCTGGAGTGCCCGACAGGGGGCGGGCTACACCTTC
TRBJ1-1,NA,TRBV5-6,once,CASSLRGEAFF,TGTGCCAGCAGCTTGAGAGGTGAAGCTTTCTTT
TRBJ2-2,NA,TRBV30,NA,CAWASGLRSGELFF,TGTGCCTGGGCCTCGGGTCTTCGATCCGGGGAGCTGTTTTTT
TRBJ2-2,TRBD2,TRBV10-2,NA,CASSSEGRRTLAGTGELFF,TGCGCCAGCAGCAGTGAGGGGCGCCGAACACTAGCGGGAACCGGGGAGCTGTTTTTT
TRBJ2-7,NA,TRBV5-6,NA,CASSLDRAYEQYF,TGTGCCAGCAGCTTGGACAGAGCCTACGAGCAGTACTTC
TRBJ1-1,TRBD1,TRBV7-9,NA,CASSFGTASPEAFF,TGTGCCAGCAGCTTCGGGACAGCCTCACCTGAAGCTTTCTTT
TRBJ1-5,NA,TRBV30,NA,CAWGPGEGNQPQHF,TGTGCCTGGGGACCCGGGGAGGGCAATCAGCCCCAGCATTTT
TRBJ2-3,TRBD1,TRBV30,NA,CAWSRDRGSTDTQYF,TGTGCCTGGAGCCGGGACAGGGGGAGCACAGATACGCAGTATTTT
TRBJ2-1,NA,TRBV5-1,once,CASSLQRALNEQFF,TGCGCCAGCAGCTTGCAGCGGGCCCTCAATGAGCAGTTCTTC
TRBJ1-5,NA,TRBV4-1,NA,CASSQWPPGGSQPQHF,TGCGCCAGCAGCCAGTGGCCCCCCGGAGGGAGTCAGCCCCAGCATTTT
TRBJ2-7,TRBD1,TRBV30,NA,CAWSPGGGQYEQYF,TGTGCCTGGAGCCCAGGGGGCGGTCAGTACGAGCAGTACTTC
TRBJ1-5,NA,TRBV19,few,CASSSQLTNQPQHF,TGTGCCAGTAGTTCACAGTTGACGAATCAGCCCCAGCATTTT
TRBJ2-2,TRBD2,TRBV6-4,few,CASSDSIAGGYTGELFF,TGTGCCAGCAGTGACTCGATCGCGGGAGGGTACACCGGGGAGCTGTTTTTT
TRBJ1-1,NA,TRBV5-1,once,CASSSAYGGEAFF,TGCGCCAGCAGCTCCGCCTACGGCGGTGAAGCTTTCTTT
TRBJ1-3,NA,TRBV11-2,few,CASSYDRGNTIYF,TGTGCCAGCAGCTACGACAGAGGAAACACCATATATTTT
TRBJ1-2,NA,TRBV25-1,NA,CASSGLYGYTF,TGTGCCAGCAGTGGTCTCTATGGCTACACCTTC
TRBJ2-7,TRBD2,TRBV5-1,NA,CASSPTDLSGRLAYEQYF,TGCGCCAGCAGCCCTACGGATTTGAGCGGGAGACTAGCCTACGAGCAGTACTTC
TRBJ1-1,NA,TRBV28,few,CASSLYSGVNTEAFF,TGTGCCAGCAGTTTATACTCAGGGGTGAACACTGAAGCTTTCTTT
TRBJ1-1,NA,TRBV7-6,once,CASSLQGNTEAFF,TGTGCCAGCAGCTTACAGGGGAACACTGAAGCTTTCTTT
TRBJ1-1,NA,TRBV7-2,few,CASSLTGQGNTEAFF,TGTGCCAGCAGCTTAACCGGGCAGGGAAACACTGAAGCTTTCTTT
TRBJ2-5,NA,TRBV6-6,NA,CASSSTTQETQYF,TGTGCCAGCAGCTCGACAACACAAGAGACCCAGTACTTC
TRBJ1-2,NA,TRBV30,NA,CAWSLSGRVFYGYTF,TGTGCCTGGAGTCTTTCAGGCAGGGTATTCTATGGCTACACCTTC
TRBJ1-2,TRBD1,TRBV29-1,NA,CSVDGTGGFGYTF,TGCAGCGTGGACGGGACAGGGGGCTTTGGCTACACCTTC
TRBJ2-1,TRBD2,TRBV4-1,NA,CASSHPGLAGFQFF,TGCGCCAGCAGCCATCCCGGACTAGCGGGGTTCCAGTTCTTC